This is a list of T cell receptor beta chains from one sample in a study of T cells in Graves' hyperthyroidism and ophthalmopathy. TCRdb fed the multiplex PCR reads into MiXCR, producing one record per CDR3 protein. The repertoire holds about 320,000 distinct CDR3 sequences, with about 15% as singletons. The sequenced sample consisted of blood. The receptors derive from a man under 40 with Graves' hyperthyroidism. Both conserved end residues are part of each CDR3. The D gene is left open where the match is weak. A row's size may be missing; if present it is once, few, many or a size class.

J,size,D,V,CDR3,DNA
TRBJ2-2,many,NA,TRBV11-2,CASSLEWAGELFF,TGTGCCAGCAGCTTAGAATGGGCAGGGGAGCTGTTTTTT
TRBJ2-1,many,TRBD2,TRBV7-3,CASSQHLAGSYNEQFF,TGTGCCAGCAGCCAGCACCTAGCGGGTTCCTACAATGAGCAGTTCTTC
TRBJ2-7,many,NA,TRBV4-2,CASSQDSNDYYEQYF,TGTGCCAGCAGCCAAGATAGTAACGATTACTACGAGCAGTACTTC
TRBJ2-1,NA,TRBD1,TRBV6-5,CASSYGAGGRNEQFF,TGTGCCAGCAGTTACGGGGCAGGGGGCCGCAATGAGCAGTTCTTC
TRBJ2-1,many,TRBD1,TRBV5-1,CASSSGQTSYNEQFF,TGCGCCAGCAGCTCGGGACAGACCTCCTACAATGAGCAGTTCTTC
TRBJ2-3,few,NA,TRBV7-8,CASSLASGGGPGTDTQYF,TGTGCCAGCAGCTTAGCCTCAGGGGGAGGGCCAGGCACAGATACGCAGTATTTT
TRBJ2-1,few,TRBD2,TRBV20-1,CSASLQGTSGRTALSEQFF,TGCAGTGCTAGTCTCCAGGGGACTAGCGGCCGCACCGCCTTGAGTGAGCAGTTCTTC
TRBJ1-1,few,NA,TRBV15,CATSRIHREAEAFF,TGTGCCACCAGCAGAATCCACAGGGAGGCTGAAGCTTTCTTT
TRBJ2-7,NA,TRBD2,TRBV11-2,CASSAGTSPSYEQYF,TGTGCCAGCAGCGCCGGGACTAGCCCTTCCTACGAGCAGTACTTC
TRBJ1-2,many,NA,TRBV7-9,CASSLARDPTPYGYTF,TGTGCCAGCAGCTTAGCGCGAGACCCAACCCCTTATGGCTACACCTTC
TRBJ2-2,NA,NA,TRBV5-6,CASSPGPTLTGELFF,TGTGCCAGCAGCCCGGGTCCTACCTTAACCGGGGAGCTGTTTTTT
TRBJ1-1,many,NA,TRBV28,CASSYATGTEAFF,TGTGCCAGCAGTTACGCGACGGGCACTGAAGCTTTCTTT
TRBJ1-1,NA,NA,TRBV7-2,CVSSFDRNTEAFF,TGTGTCAGCAGCTTTGACCGGAACACTGAAGCTTTCTTT
TRBJ2-5,NA,TRBD2,TRBV29-1,CSVEDQQAGPLETQYF,TGCAGCGTTGAAGATCAGCAAGCGGGGCCCCTGGAGACCCAGTACTTC
TRBJ2-7,many,TRBD2,TRBV5-1,CASSRTLLAASSYEQYF,TGCGCCAGCAGCCGAACCCTTCTAGCGGCAAGCTCCTACGAGCAGTACTTC
TRBJ2-3,many,NA,TRBV12-3/TRBV12-4,CASSLEFTLGSGADTQYF,TGTGCCAGCAGTTTAGAGTTCACCCTAGGTTCCGGGGCAGATACGCAGTATTTT
TRBJ2-2,NA,TRBD1,TRBV24-1,CATSDLPGTGHTGELFF,TGTGCCACCAGTGATTTGCCCGGGACAGGTCACACCGGGGAGCTGTTTTTT
TRBJ1-1,many,TRBD1,TRBV12-5,CASGLSILRGRETEAFF,TGTGCTAGTGGTTTGTCCATATTAAGGGGGCGTGAAACTGAAGCTTTCTTT
TRBJ2-5,NA,NA,TRBV28,CASSSGDLETQYF,TGTGCCAGCAGTTCAGGGGATTTGGAGACCCAGTACTTC
TRBJ2-3,many,TRBD2,TRBV11-3,CASSSRLAGADTQYF,TGTGCCAGCAGCTCTAGACTAGCGGGAGCAGATACGCAGTATTTT
TRBJ1-5,few,NA,TRBV5-6,CASSFHGFNQPQHF,TGTGCCAGCAGCTTCCACGGCTTCAATCAGCCCCAGCATTTT
TRBJ2-7,many,NA,TRBV3-1,CASSLIGNEQYF,TGTGCCAGCAGCTTGATAGGAAACGAGCAGTACTTC
TRBJ2-5,many,NA,TRBV2,CASGGLALETQYF,TGTGCCAGCGGAGGGCTAGCTTTAGAGACCCAGTACTTC
TRBJ1-5,many,NA,TRBV28,CASSFGRGSQPQHF,TGTGCCAGCAGTTTCGGCAGAGGGAGTCAGCCCCAGCATTTT
TRBJ2-7,many,NA,TRBV3-1,CASSPLIFYEQYF,TGTGCCAGCAGTCCCTTGATTTTTTACGAGCAGTACTTC
TRBJ2-7,NA,NA,TRBV7-8,CASSLRQGLDEQYF,TGTGCCAGCAGCTTACGGCAGGGGCTGGACGAGCAGTACTTC
TRBJ2-7,many,NA,TRBV28,CASSLFFSWWQALSYEQYF,TGTGCCAGCAGTTTATTTTTCTCTTGGTGGCAAGCCCTCTCCTACGAGCAGTACTTC
TRBJ1-4,few,NA,TRBV29-1,CSASQGRASTNEKLFF,TGCAGCGCCAGCCAGGGGAGGGCATCAACTAATGAAAAACTGTTTTTT
TRBJ2-2,NA,NA,TRBV6-1,CASSRDPPGELFF,TGTGCCAGCAGTAGGGACCCGCCCGGGGAGCTGTTTTTT
TRBJ2-5,few,TRBD2,TRBV12-3/TRBV12-4,CASSLALSGRGRETQYF,TGTGCCAGCAGTTTAGCGCTGAGCGGGAGGGGTCGGGAGACCCAGTACTTC
TRBJ2-3,NA,NA,TRBV19,CASSRGVSFADTQYF,TGTGCCAGTAGCAGAGGGGTTTCTTTTGCGGATACGCAGTATTTT
TRBJ2-7,many,NA,TRBV3-1,CASSQFLSGEQYF,TGTGCCAGCAGCCAGTTTTTATCTGGCGAGCAGTACTTC
TRBJ2-7,few,TRBD1,TRBV6-1,CASSGGQVLEQYF,TGTGCCAGCTCAGGGGGACAGGTCCTCGAGCAGTACTTC
TRBJ2-7,NA,NA,TRBV5-1,CASSMLTSESYEQYF,TGCGCCAGCAGCATGTTGACGAGCGAATCCTACGAGCAGTACTTC
TRBJ1-2,many,NA,TRBV19,CASSIGSRAGSYGYTF,TGTGCCAGTAGTATAGGAAGCAGGGCCGGCTCCTATGGCTACACCTTC
TRBJ1-1,many,TRBD1,TRBV27,CASSWDREGEAFF,TGTGCCAGCAGTTGGGACAGGGAGGGTGAAGCTTTCTTT
TRBJ2-1,many,TRBD1,TRBV12-5,CASGLYNRGPNNEQFF,TGTGCTAGTGGTTTGTATAACAGGGGGCCGAACAATGAGCAGTTCTTC
TRBJ2-1,many,TRBD1,TRBV7-8,CASSLRTGVNEQFF,TGTGCCAGCAGCCTAAGGACAGGGGTCAATGAGCAGTTCTTC
TRBJ1-1,few,NA,TRBV7-8,CASSLAKGRGDTEAFF,TGTGCCAGCAGCTTAGCCAAAGGCAGGGGCGACACTGAAGCTTTCTTT